Listed here are 16 T cell receptor beta chains from one sample, sequenced in a study of technical replicates of blood from a few donors. Sequencing was performed with immunoSEQ multiplex PCR; in TCRdb, only in-frame clones are kept and a portion is missing. Of 50,000 to 70,000 clones detected, about 93% appear once; the ten largest clones hold 4.2%. Sample: PBMCs. These TCRs come from a human donor in good health. Some clones in this sample may be carry-over from other donors' samples.

The chain couples TRBV5-5 to TRBJ1-2; 8 positions match TRBD1. The junction had 7 bases not matched to a gene; V was cut back by 0 bases and J by 3 bases. The CDR3 extends over 16 amino acids. Germline assignment: CDR1 SGHKS and CDR2 YYEKEE (reference sequence). The DNA of the CDR3 is TGTGCCAGCAGCTTGGGCATGGACAGGGTGGACTATGGCTACACCTTC. It codes for CASSLGMDRVDYGYTF.

This CDR3 is CASRGREGSPLHF. The CDR3 bases are TGTGCCAGCAGGGGCAGGGAAGGATCACCCCTCCACTTT. The chain recombines TRBV2 with TRBJ1-6, with D maybe TRBD1 (5 bases). The V end lost 6 bases, the J end lost 10 bases, and 13 bases lay between the germline ends. The CDR3 totals 13 residues. Looked up from germline, CDR1 is SNHLY and CDR2 is FYNNEI.

The V call is TRBV7-3, the J call TRBJ2-5; 9 bases match TRBD2. V lost 1 base, J lost 6 bases, and 9 bases stayed unmatched. The CDR3 has 16 amino acids. Per the germline V gene, CDR1 is SGHTA and CDR2 is FQGTGA. CDR3 loop: CASSLIGGGALQTQYF. CDR3 nucleotides: TGTGCCAGCAGCTTAATAGGCGGGGGGGCCCTTCAGACCCAGTACTTC. The whole variable domain, remainder taken from reference TRBV7-3 and TRBJ2-5, is GAGVSQTPSNKVTEKGKYVELRCDPISGHTALYWYRQSLGQGPEFLIYFQGTGAADDSGLPNDRFFAVRPEGSVSTLKIQRTERGDSAVYLCASSLIGGGALQTQYFGPGTRLLVL.

The J gene is TRBJ1-5, the V gene TRBV7-9, with D uncertain. Deletions cut 0 bases from V and 7 bases from J, with 10 bases between. The germline V gene has CDR1 SEHNR and CDR2 FQNEAQ (reference sequence). The CDR3 spans 14 residues. The CDR3 is CASSLAGITQPQHF. The CDR3, as DNA: TGTGCCAGCAGCTTAGCGGGCATTACGCAGCCCCAGCATTTT.

As for this clone: This sample also contains other DNA sequences that code for the same CDR3. The rearrangement links TRBV7-2 to TRBJ2-7; 11 bases align to TRBD1. This CDR3 comprises 15 residues. J was trimmed by 6 bases and V by 0 bases; bases with no gene match: 4. CDR1 is SGHTA and CDR2 is FQGNSA in the germline V gene. In nucleotides, the CDR3 is TGTGCCAGCAGCTTAGCGGGACAGGGGGTTAGCGAGCAGTACTTC. Translated, it gives CASSLAGQGVSEQYF.

This clone was found once. The rearrangement links TRBV7-7 to TRBJ2-5; 9 bases match TRBD2. Germline assignment: CDR1 SSHAT and CDR2 FNYEAQ (reference sequence). This CDR3 comprises 15 residues. Trimming at V came to 4 bases and at J to 7 bases, leaving 10 bases not matched to a gene. The CDR3 sequence is CASSSLAGVLGTQYF. DNA for the CDR3: TGTGCCAGCAGCTCGTTAGCGGGAGTGCTTGGGACCCAGTACTTC.

The gene calls are TRBV4-1 and TRBJ2-3; 9 nucleotides agree with TRBD2. This CDR3 contains 15 residues. Germline assignment: CDR1 MGHRA and CDR2 YSYEKL. The J segment lost 4 bases and the V segment lost 4 bases, leaving 6 bases of the junction unmatched. The CDR3 DNA follows: TGCGCCAGCAGCCCCTATAGCGGGGGAGCAGATACGCAGTATTTT. This sequence encodes CASSPYSGGADTQYF.

The rearrangement joins TRBV6-6 to TRBJ2-7; 9 bases map to TRBD1. CDR3 length equals 15 residues. Germline CDR1 and CDR2: MNHNY and SVGAGI (reference sequence). Losses at the gene ends were 7 bases for V and 2 bases for J; bases not matched to a gene: 9. The CDR3 reads CASKDGTGSTYEQYF. The CDR3 nucleotides read TGTGCCAGCAAAGACGGGACAGGGTCTACCTACGAGCAGTACTTC.

This chain connects TRBV7-2 to TRBJ2-7, with a weak D call TRBD1 (6 bases). Trimming removed 5 bases from V and 6 bases from J, with 14 bases in between. Germline V gene sequence: CDR1 SGHTA, CDR2 FQGNSA. The CDR3 consists of 13 residues. CDR3 protein: CASSPRSQGEQYF. The CDR3 bases are TGTGCCAGCAGCCCCCGTTCACAGGGCGAGCAGTACTTC. Using reference TRBV7-2 and TRBJ2-7 for the parts outside the CDR3, the full variable domain is GAGVSQSPSNKVTEKGKDVELRCDPISGHTALYWYRQSLGQGLEFLIYFQGNSAPDKSGLPSDRFSAERTGGSVSTLTIQRTQQEDSAVYLCASSPRSQGEQYFGPGTRLTVT.

The chain joins TRBV2 to TRBJ2-3; D may be TRBD2 (7 bases). CDR1 and CDR2 (germline): SNHLY, FYNNEI. The CDR3 is 18 amino acids. The V end was cut by 4 bases, the J end by 3 bases, with 23 bases between. CDR3 residues: CASSGGGWRGRNTDTQYF. CDR3 nucleotides: TGTGCCAGCAGTGGGGGAGGTTGGCGGGGGCGTAATACAGATACGCAGTATTTT.

The V and J genes are TRBV2 and TRBJ2-7; 8 positions agree with TRBD1. Germline lookup yields CDR1 SNHLY and CDR2 FYNNEI. The junction had 9 bases not matched to a gene; V was cut back by 9 bases and J by 2 bases. The CDR3 is 14 amino acids. CDR3 DNA: TGTGCCAGTGAACCCGGGACAGGTACCTACGAGCAGTACTTC. Translating it yields CASEPGTGTYEQYF.

V is TRBV30 and J is TRBJ2-1; weak D call: TRBD2 (6 bases). Deletions cut 5 bases from V and 9 bases from J, with 17 bases between. CDR1 is GTSNPN and CDR2 is SVGIG in the germline V gene (reference sequence). CDR3 length: 13 residues. CDR3 protein: CAWGDWKGSEQFF. The CDR3 region has the DNA TGTGCCTGGGGGGACTGGAAAGGCAGTGAGCAGTTCTTC. Drawing the rest from reference TRBV30 and TRBJ2-1, the complete variable domain is SQTIHQWPATLVQPVGSPLSLECTVEGTSNPNLYWYRQAAGRGLQLLFYSVGIGQISSEVPQNLSASRPQDRQFILSSKKLLLSDSGFYLCAWGDWKGSEQFFGPGTRLTVL.

V is TRBV19 and J is TRBJ1-1, with D hard to call. The V end was cut by 10 bases, the J end by 1 base, with 10 bases between. Germline CDR1 is LNHDA and CDR2 is SQIVND (reference sequence). CDR3 length equals 12 residues. For the CDR3, the DNA is TGTGCCACCAACCGGGGGAACACTGAAGCTTTCTTT. Translated, it gives CATNRGNTEAFF.

The CDR3 DNA sequence: TGTGCCAGCGTTGAGGGAAATCAGCCCCAGCATTTT. Protein: CASVEGNQPQHF. V usage is TRBV19 and J usage is TRBJ1-5, with D unresolved. Germline V gene lookup returns CDR1 LNHDA and CDR2 SQIVND (reference sequence). This CDR3 is built from 12 residues. V lost 9 bases to trimming and J lost 4 bases, with 10 bases between them.

This chain connects TRBV4-3 to TRBJ2-3, with D unclear. The V gene's germline CDR1 is LGHNA and CDR2 YSLEER. The V gene lost 4 bases and the J gene lost 0 bases, with 8 bases spanning the gap. The CDR3 spans 14 residues. CDR3: CASSRSSSTDTQYF. The CDR3 region has the DNA TGCGCCAGCAGCCGTAGCAGTAGCACAGATACGCAGTATTTT.

The chain links TRBV7-2 to TRBJ1-4, with no clear D. Germline V CDR1 and CDR2: SGHTA, FQGNSA. V was shortened by 2 bases and J by 8 bases, with 15 bases between the two germline ends. This CDR3 contains 15 residues. This chain's CDR3 is CASSLINGRAEKLFF. CDR3 DNA: TGTGCCAGCAGCTTAATCAACGGGAGGGCAGAAAAACTGTTTTTT.